A single sample is the source of the 10 T cell receptor beta chains below, sequenced in a study of blood T cell repertoires in COVID-19. The method was immunoSEQ multiplex PCR; TCRdb's version includes in-frame clones alone and lacks a portion of them. The table has some 300,000 clones, 70% to 90% seen once. Material for sequencing was PBMCs or T cells enriched from blood (not recorded which). The receptors stem from a woman aged 25-40 years who had recovered from COVID-19.

The V gene is TRBV30, the J gene TRBJ2-1, with 11 bases matching TRBD2. The CDR3 runs to 15 residues. Germline V CDR1 and CDR2: GTSNPN, SVGIG (reference sequence). After removal of 1 base from V and 6 bases from J, the junction contained 5 bases not matched to a gene. CDR3 bases: TGTGCCTGGAGTGCGCCCCTAGCGGGAGGCAATGAGCAGTTCTTC. As protein: CAWSAPLAGGNEQFF.

The chain recombines TRBV27 with TRBJ1-6; D call uncertain. Germline assignment: CDR1 MNHEY and CDR2 SMNVEV (reference sequence). The ends were cut back, 6 bases at V and 6 bases at J, with 9 bases in the middle. The CDR3 runs to 13 residues. CDR3 sequence: CASSYTRNSPLHF. In DNA, the CDR3 is TGTGCCAGCAGCTATACCCGTAATTCACCCCTCCACTTT.

This rearrangement joins TRBV29-1 to TRBJ2-7; 11 bases fit TRBD1. Trimming removed 8 bases from V and 3 bases from J; junction bases left unmatched: 3. The CDR3 spans 12 residues. CDR1 and CDR2 from the germline V gene are SQVTM and ANQGSEA. The CDR3 protein is CSFGTGGYEQYF. DNA of the CDR3: TGCAGCTTCGGGACAGGGGGCTACGAGCAGTACTTC.

This chain uses TRBV5-1 with TRBJ2-5; TRBD2 matches at 13 bases. CDR1 and CDR2 (germline): SGHRS, YFSETQ. V was pared by 4 bases and J by 0 bases, with 9 bases of the junction left unmatched. This CDR3 contains 18 residues. As DNA, the CDR3 is TGCGCCAGCAGCCCTCCCGAACTAGCGGGGGGGTACCAAGAGACCCAGTACTTC. Its translation is CASSPPELAGGYQETQYF. Looking up the rest from reference TRBV5-1 and TRBJ2-5 gives the full variable domain: KAGVTQTPRYLIKTRGQQVTLSCSPISGHRSVSWYQQTPGQGLQFLFEYFSETQRNKGNFPGRFSGRQFSNSRSEMNVSTLELGDSALYLCASSPPELAGGYQETQYFGPGTRLLVL.

The chain is built from TRBV27 and TRBJ1-2, with no clear D. V dropped 5 bases and J dropped 4 bases, with 14 bases sitting between them. The germline V gene has CDR1 MNHEY and CDR2 SMNVEV (reference sequence). The CDR3 is 14 amino acids. The CDR3 DNA is TGTGCCAGCAGTCCCTCATTAGGCGGCTATGGCTACACCTTC. This translates into CASSPSLGGYGYTF.

V gene TRBV4-1 combines with J gene TRBJ2-6; 13 bases match TRBD2. J was trimmed by 3 bases and V by 0 bases; bases with no gene match: 5. The CDR3 length is 19 residues. The germline V gene encodes CDR1 MGHRA and CDR2 YSYEKL. The CDR3 nucleotides are TGCGCCAGCAGCCAAGAACTAGCGGGAGGGCATCGTGGGGCCAACGTCCTGACTTTC. This encodes CASSQELAGGHRGANVLTF.

The V gene is TRBV3-1 (or the pseudogene TRBV3-2), the J gene TRBJ2-1, with D possibly being TRBD1 (5 bases). The CDR3 is made up of 15 amino acids. Deletions cut 4 bases from V and 5 bases from J, with 15 bases between. Germline V lookup: CDR1 LGHDT, CDR2 YNNKEL (reference sequence). The CDR3, as DNA: TGTGCCAGCAGCCCCCAGGGTGTCCCACACAATGAGCAGTTCTTC. As protein: CASSPQGVPHNEQFF.

This clone was seen a handful of times. The genes are TRBV27 and TRBJ1-5, with a weak D call TRBD1 (6 bases). Germline CDR1 is MNHEY and CDR2 is SMNVEV (reference sequence). The CDR3 covers 14 residues. The V and J ends lost 2 bases and 3 bases respectively, with 8 bases between them. The CDR3, as DNA: TGTGCCAGCAGTTTAAGGGACAACAATCAGCCCCAGCATTTT. Protein product: CASSLRDNNQPQHF.

This clone was found once. The V call is TRBV3-1 (or the pseudogene TRBV3-2), the J call TRBJ1-4; 7 bases map to TRBD1. This CDR3 comprises 16 residues. J gave up 5 bases and V 2 bases, and 8 bases lay outside the gene matches. CDR1 and CDR2 (germline): LGHDT, YNNKEL (reference sequence). CDR3 DNA sequence: TGTGCCAGCAGCCAATACCCCGGGACAGCGAATGAAAAACTGTTTTTT. It is translated as CASSQYPGTANEKLFF.

Regarding this clone: Within the sample, other DNA sequences also encode this same CDR3. The CDR3 is CASSLVGAEKLFF. The CDR3, as DNA: TGTGCCAGCAGCTTGGTGGGGGCAGAAAAACTGTTTTTT. This chain links TRBV5-6 with TRBJ1-4; TRBD1 is a possible D gene (6 bases). V was pared by 0 bases and J by 8 bases, with 8 bases between. Looked up from germline, CDR1 is SGHDT and CDR2 is YYEEEE. The CDR3 loop spans 13 amino acids.